These 16 T cell receptor beta chains were all obtained from the same sample, sequenced in a study of CD8+ T cells in alopecia areata. Extracted RNA was reverse transcribed, and the resulting cDNA served as sequencing template. Sequencing used immunoSEQ multiplex PCR; TCRdb keeps in-frame clones, though not all of them. The sample holds 150,000 to 250,000 clones; 60% to 70% are singletons and the top ten take approximately 3.4%. Treatment meaning: oral pan-JAK inhibitor, 5-10 mg twice daily. The specimen was CD4+ T cells sorted from blood, collected at week 4, from a patient treated with tofacitinib. The receptors stem from a human donor with alopecia areata.

This clone was picked up a small number of times. The chain is built from TRBV5-1 and TRBJ1-1; 9 bases match TRBD1. The CDR3 extends over 15 amino acids. V shed 4 bases and J 4 bases; nucleotides not matched to a gene: 8. CDR1 and CDR2 (germline): SGHRS, YFSETQ. CDR3 in amino acids: CASSAIQGAPTEAFF. As DNA, the CDR3 is TGCGCCAGCAGCGCGATACAGGGGGCGCCCACTGAAGCTTTCTTT.

The table lists this clone with a count of one. The genes are TRBV18 and TRBJ1-6; D not certain. V gave up 3 bases and J gave up 1 base, with 7 bases separating them. The germline CDR1 and CDR2 sequences are KGHSH and LQKENI. This CDR3 region has 15 residues. The CDR3 spells CASSPWDSYNSPLHF. CDR3 in DNA: TGTGCCAGCTCACCGTGGGATTCCTATAATTCACCCCTCCACTTT. Using reference TRBV18 and TRBJ1-6 for the parts outside the CDR3, the full variable domain is NAGVMQNPRHLVRRRGQEARLRCSPMKGHSHVYWYRQLPEEGLKFMVYLQKENIIDESGMPKERFSAEFPKEGPSILRIQQVVRGDSAAYFCASSPWDSYNSPLHFGNGTRLTVT.

Comments on this clone: Other DNA sequences in this specimen translate into the identical CDR3. The chain uses TRBV18 and TRBJ1-5; D is undetermined. The V gene lost 3 bases and the J gene lost 0 bases, with 3 bases spanning the gap. Germline values: CDR1 KGHSH, CDR2 LQKENI. The CDR3 runs 13 residues. Here the CDR3 DNA reads TGTGCCAGCTCACCGAATAGCAATCAGCCCCAGCATTTT. Encoded protein: CASSPNSNQPQHF.

This clone was counted a few times. The CDR3, as DNA: TGTGCCTGGGGGGAGGGGAATGAGCAGTTCTTC. Residues: CAWGEGNEQFF. The chain joins TRBV30 to TRBJ2-1; TRBD2 agrees at 7 bases. Germline V gene lookup returns CDR1 GTSNPN and CDR2 SVGIG (reference sequence). The CDR3 has 11 amino acids. J lost 7 bases, V lost 5 bases, and 2 bases had no gene match.

CDR3 nucleotide sequence: TGTGCCTGGGGGAGCGGGGGATACAATGAGCAGTTCTTC. Amino acids: CAWGSGGYNEQFF. The chain couples TRBV30 to TRBJ2-1, with TRBD2 identical over 8 bases. The CDR3 sequence is 13 residues long. Losses at the gene ends were 5 bases for V and 4 bases for J; bases not matched to a gene: 4. The germline gives CDR1 GTSNPN, CDR2 SVGIG (reference sequence).

The V and J genes are TRBV29-1 and TRBJ1-1, with no clear D. CDR1 is SQVTM, CDR2 ANQGSEA, per germline. The CDR3 length is 14 residues. Trimming pared 5 bases from V and 1 base from J, leaving 14 bases between. The CDR3 DNA follows: TGCAGCGTTAACTCCCTGGGCGCGAACACTGAAGCTTTCTTT. This gives the protein CSVNSLGANTEAFF. The full variable domain, rest sourced from reference TRBV29-1 and TRBJ1-1, is SAVISQKPSRDICQRGTSLTIQCQVDSQVTMMFWYRQQPGQSLTLIATANQGSEATYESGFVIDKFPISRPNLTFSTLTVSNMSPEDSSIYLCSVNSLGANTEAFFGQGTRLTVV.

The chain links TRBV5-6 to TRBJ2-3; the D is unclear. The CDR3 loop spans 14 amino acids. The germline V gene has CDR1 SGHDT and CDR2 YYEEEE. The V end was cut by 0 bases, the J end by 0 bases, with 5 bases between. The CDR3 coding sequence is TGTGCCAGCAGCTTGGACACTAGCACAGATACGCAGTATTTT. This sequence encodes CASSLDTSTDTQYF.

DNA of the CDR3: TGTGCCAGCAGCGCCGGACAGGGGGCGAACACCGGGGAGCTGTTTTTT. This translates into CASSAGQGANTGELFF. The chain recombines TRBV9 with TRBJ2-2, with TRBD1 identical over 10 bases. CDR1 and CDR2 (germline): SGDLS, YYNGEE. The CDR3 totals 16 residues. V was clipped by 3 bases and J by 0 bases; unmatched bases: 2.

A remark on this clone: One end of the junction does not line up with germline, which may come from a read error. The J gene is TRBJ2-4, the V gene TRBV14, with a tentative D call TRBD2 (5 bases). The CDR3 has 13 residues. Germline CDR1 is SGHDN and CDR2 is FVKESK. Written as DNA, the CDR3 is TGTGCCAGCAGCGGACTCCGGGCGTCCCGCTTAGTTTTC. Protein: CASSGLRASRLVF.

The V gene is TRBV4-1, the J gene TRBJ1-3; D not certain. Looked up from germline, CDR1 is MGHRA and CDR2 is YSYEKL. CDR3 length: 17 residues. Deletions cut 3 bases from V and 0 bases from J, with 15 bases between. CDR3 amino acids: CASSHHPDGSSGNTIYF. In DNA form, the CDR3 reads TGCGCCAGCAGCCATCATCCGGACGGAAGCTCTGGAAACACCATATATTTT.

This clone was recorded a few times. This rearrangement joins TRBV29-1 to TRBJ2-3; 7 bases are a match to TRBD2. CDR3 length: 17 residues. V shed 5 bases, J shed 1 base, and the junction held 15 bases outside the gene matches. The V gene's germline CDR1 is SQVTM and CDR2 ANQGSEA. The DNA of the CDR3 is TGCAGCGTTCCACTCTTCGAACGGGGGGAAGGCACAGATACGCAGTATTTT. It translates to CSVPLFERGEGTDTQYF.

This clone came up once. An end of the junction differs from the germline gene, which may be a read error. This chain joins TRBV9 and TRBJ2-1; TRBD1 aligns across 9 bases. This CDR3 comprises 13 residues. Germline V gives CDR1 SGDLS, CDR2 YYNGEE. The CDR3 region has the DNA TGTGCCAGCAGCGCCGACCTGACAGGGGGAACCCTCTTC. This codes for CASSADLTGGTLF.

V usage is TRBV5-4 and J usage is TRBJ2-2, with D possibly matching TRBD2 (7 bases). The CDR3 sequence is 16 residues long. The ends were cut back, 4 bases at V and 6 bases at J, with 19 bases in the middle. Per germline, CDR1 SGHNT and CDR2 YYREEE (reference sequence). CDR3 DNA: TGTGCCAGCAGCCCTGGGGGCGGGGGAATCGCCGGGGAGCTGTTTTTT. Amino acids: CASSPGGGGIAGELFF.

The chain is built from TRBV5-1 and TRBJ1-1, with 10 bases identical to TRBD1. This CDR3 is 17 amino acids long. Germline CDR1 SGHRS, CDR2 YFSETQ. Unmatched junction bases numbered 10, after V lost 0 bases and J lost 5 bases. As DNA, the CDR3 is TGCGCCAGCAGCTTGGGGACAGGGGGTTTTGGAGGTACTGAAGCTTTCTTT. Translation: CASSLGTGGFGGTEAFF.

The gene calls are TRBV7-2 and TRBJ2-5; D is ambiguous. Deletions cut 5 bases from V and 0 bases from J, with 13 bases between. Germline lookup yields CDR1 SGHTA and CDR2 FQGNSA. The CDR3 covers 15 residues. CDR3 sequence: CASSQTWLYQETQYF. In nucleotides, the CDR3 is TGTGCCAGCAGCCAAACCTGGCTGTACCAAGAGACCCAGTACTTC.

The chain employs TRBV30 and TRBJ1-5, with D uncertain. Germline V gene lookup returns CDR1 GTSNPN and CDR2 SVGIG (reference sequence). The V and J ends lost 1 base and 7 bases respectively, with 14 bases between them. The CDR3 is 14 residues long. As DNA, the CDR3 is TGTGCCTGGAGTGGGCGCTGGGGAGCCCAGCCCCAGCATTTT. Protein sequence: CAWSGRWGAQPQHF.